The rows below give T cell receptor beta chains drawn from one sample of a study of beta chain features in type 1 diabetes. The data were produced by immunoSEQ multiplex PCR, yet TCRdb's version contains in-frame clones alone and is incomplete. The table lists 25,000 to 35,000 clones, less than 75% of them singletons, with approximately 2.5% in the top ten. The source material was Tregs from blood. These receptors were collected from a woman in her twenties or thirties with type 1 diabetes. CDR3s include the opening cysteine and the closing phenylalanine or tryptophan. A D gene is named only where the DNA matches it firmly. Only part of the rows carry a size: once, few, many, or a class if the clone is expanded.

cdr3_nt | cdr3_aa | d_call | j_call | v_call | clone_size
TGTGCCAGCAGCCCCGTCGGGGGGGTTGGCTATGGCTACACCTTC | CASSPVGGVGYGYTF | NA | TRBJ1-2 | TRBV11-2 | few
TGTGCCAGCAGCTGGGCAGGTACTGAAGCTTTCTTT | CASSWAGTEAFF | NA | TRBJ1-1 | TRBV25-1 | NA
TGTGCCAGCAGCTCCCTCTTTTACAATGAGCAGTTCTTC | CASSSLFYNEQFF | NA | TRBJ2-1 | TRBV7-3 | NA
TGCGCCAGCAGTGAGCCTCCGGGACTCGAGCAGTACTTC | CASSEPPGLEQYF | NA | TRBJ2-7 | TRBV10-1 | NA
TGTGCCAGCAGCCCAGGGTTCGGCACTGAAGCTTTCTTT | CASSPGFGTEAFF | NA | TRBJ1-1 | TRBV14 | once
TGTGCCAGCTCACCACCGTATGGCGGCTACAATGAGCAGTTCTTC | CASSPPYGGYNEQFF | NA | TRBJ2-1 | TRBV18 | NA
TGCAGCGTTGAAACAGGGGACTATGGCTACACCTTC | CSVETGDYGYTF | TRBD1 | TRBJ1-2 | TRBV29-1 | NA
TGTGCCAGCAGCTTTAGAGAGGCCGCCAACTCTGGAAACACCATATATTTT | CASSFREAANSGNTIYF | NA | TRBJ1-3 | TRBV7-9 | NA
TGTGCCAGCAGTTTATCTCAGGTATCCGAGCAGTACTTC | CASSLSQVSEQYF | NA | TRBJ2-7 | TRBV27 | NA
TGTGCCAGCAGGGGGGACAGGGGCATCTATGGCTACACCTTC | CASRGDRGIYGYTF | TRBD1 | TRBJ1-2 | TRBV2 | NA
TGTGCCAGCAGCTTAGGGACAGGGCTGAGCTCCTACAATGAGCAGTTCTTC | CASSLGTGLSSYNEQFF | TRBD1 | TRBJ2-1 | TRBV7-9 | NA
TGCGCCACCGCAACGACTAGCGGGAGGCAGGCTGAGCAGTTCTTC | CATATTSGRQAEQFF | TRBD2 | TRBJ2-1 | TRBV10-2 | NA
TGCAGCGTTACCGGGAGCGGAGATACGCAGTATTTT | CSVTGSGDTQYF | NA | TRBJ2-3 | TRBV29-1 | NA
TGTGCCAGCAGTAGGACTAGCGGAAACACAGATACGCAGTATTTT | CASSRTSGNTDTQYF | TRBD2 | TRBJ2-3 | TRBV2 | NA
TGCAGCGTTGATGCACCGGGACTAGCGATTCAGTACTTC | CSVDAPGLAIQYF | TRBD2 | TRBJ2-4 | TRBV29-1 | NA
TGTGCCAGCAGCTTGATGGCGGGATCAGATACGCAGTATTTT | CASSLMAGSDTQYF | NA | TRBJ2-3 | TRBV5-4 | few
TGTGCCAGTAGAGCGGGAGGAGGGGATACGCAGTATTTT | CASRAGGGDTQYF | TRBD2 | TRBJ2-3 | TRBV19 | NA
TGTGCCAGTTCCGGGTTGGACTTCTCATGGGGTGAAAAACTGTTTTTT | CASSGLDFSWGEKLFF | NA | TRBJ1-4 | TRBV28 | once
TGTGCCCTATCGGTCAGGGCAGGGGGGACCTACGAGCAGTACTTC | CALSVRAGGTYEQYF | NA | TRBJ2-7 | TRBV2 | NA
TGCGCCAGCAGCTATTGGTCCGGGAGCGAAGGCTACACCTTC | CASSYWSGSEGYTF | NA | TRBJ1-2 | TRBV5-1 | NA
TGTGCCAGCAGCGTTGTCGGGAAGGCGGGACACAATGAGCAGTTCTTC | CASSVVGKAGHNEQFF | NA | TRBJ2-1 | TRBV9 | NA
TGTGCCAGCAGCTCCCGCGCGGGCAGTACTGAAGCTTTCTTT | CASSSRAGSTEAFF | NA | TRBJ1-1 | TRBV7-3 | NA
TGCGCCAGCAGCTCTGGAGACAATCAGCCCCAGCATTTT | CASSSGDNQPQHF | NA | TRBJ1-5 | TRBV5-1 | few
TGTGCCAGCAGCTTAGCGTGGGCACCTCGGCAAGAGACCCAGTACTTC | CASSLAWAPRQETQYF | NA | TRBJ2-5 | TRBV7-9 | NA
TGTGCCAGCAGCTCCTACCGACAGGGGGACACTGAAGCTTTCTTT | CASSSYRQGDTEAFF | TRBD1 | TRBJ1-1 | TRBV5-4 | NA
TGCGCCAGCACCAAGACTAGCGGGAGGGAGGAGACCCAGTACTTC | CASTKTSGREETQYF | TRBD2 | TRBJ2-5 | TRBV4-3 | few
TGTGCCAGCAGCTGGACGGGATACGAGCAGTACTTC | CASSWTGYEQYF | NA | TRBJ2-7 | TRBV7-2 | NA
TGTGCCAGCTCACAAGAGACAGGTGGCTACACCTTC | CASSQETGGYTF | NA | TRBJ1-2 | TRBV18 | NA
TGTGCCAGCAGCCCAAATACAGATACGCAGTATTTT | CASSPNTDTQYF | NA | TRBJ2-3 | TRBV7-3 | once
TGTGCCAGCACAGGGTGGGGCACTGAAGCTTTCTTT | CASTGWGTEAFF | NA | TRBJ1-1 | TRBV19 | once
TGTGCCAGCAGTGTTGGACTAGCGATAAACAATGAGCAGTTCTTC | CASSVGLAINNEQFF | TRBD2 | TRBJ2-1 | TRBV6-5 | once
TGCGCCAGCAGCCACCCCCCGGGACTAGACTTAAAAAACATTCAGTACTTC | CASSHPPGLDLKNIQYF | TRBD2 | TRBJ2-4 | TRBV4-1 | NA
TGTGCCAGCTCACCATCGCAGATAATGAACACTGAAGCTTTCTTT | CASSPSQIMNTEAFF | NA | TRBJ1-1 | TRBV18 | NA
TGCGCCAGCAGCTCCCAGGGGGCGATTGGGGAGACCCAGTACTTC | CASSSQGAIGETQYF | TRBD1 | TRBJ2-5 | TRBV5-1 | NA
TGTGCCAGCAGTGGGGGACAGGGAGGCTATGGCTACACCTTC | CASSGGQGGYGYTF | TRBD1 | TRBJ1-2 | TRBV6-1 | NA
TGTGCCAGCAGTTTATTGACCAGGGATGAGCAGTTCTTC | CASSLLTRDEQFF | NA | TRBJ2-1 | TRBV28 | NA
TGCGCCAGCCAGATACAGGGGGCGAAGAACACCGGGGAGCTGTTTTTT | CASQIQGAKNTGELFF | TRBD1 | TRBJ2-2 | TRBV5-1 | NA
TGTGCCAGCAGTTCGGCGGCGGGCGATACGCAGTATTTT | CASSSAAGDTQYF | NA | TRBJ2-3 | TRBV28 | few
TGTGCCAGCAGCTTAGGACTAGCGGGCAATGAGCAGTTCTTC | CASSLGLAGNEQFF | TRBD2 | TRBJ2-1 | TRBV7-3 | NA
TGCAGCGCCTTACAAAGCTCCTACAATGAGCAGTTCTTC | CSALQSSYNEQFF | NA | TRBJ2-1 | TRBV29-1 | NA
TGTGCCAGCAGCCCCCGACCAGGGCACAATGAGCAGTTCTTC | CASSPRPGHNEQFF | NA | TRBJ2-1 | TRBV7-3 | NA
TGTGCCAGCAGCTTGGAACAGGTCTACGAGCAGTACTTC | CASSLEQVYEQYF | NA | TRBJ2-7 | TRBV5-6 | few
TGTGCCAGCAGCTTAGACAGGGCGAACACTGAAGCTTTCTTT | CASSLDRANTEAFF | NA | TRBJ1-1 | TRBV11-3 | NA
TGTGCCAGCAGGGACATAGGCCCCCCCTATGGCTACACCTTC | CASRDIGPPYGYTF | NA | TRBJ1-2 | TRBV6-1 | NA
TGTGCCAGCAGCCCTATTTACAATGAGCAGTTCTTC | CASSPIYNEQFF | NA | TRBJ2-1 | TRBV2 | NA
TGCAGTGCGTTTCGTAATGAGCAGTTCTTC | CSAFRNEQFF | NA | TRBJ2-1 | TRBV20-1 | NA
TGTGCCAGCAGCCCCCAGAGGTACACTGAAGCTTTCTTT | CASSPQRYTEAFF | NA | TRBJ1-1 | TRBV6-9 | NA